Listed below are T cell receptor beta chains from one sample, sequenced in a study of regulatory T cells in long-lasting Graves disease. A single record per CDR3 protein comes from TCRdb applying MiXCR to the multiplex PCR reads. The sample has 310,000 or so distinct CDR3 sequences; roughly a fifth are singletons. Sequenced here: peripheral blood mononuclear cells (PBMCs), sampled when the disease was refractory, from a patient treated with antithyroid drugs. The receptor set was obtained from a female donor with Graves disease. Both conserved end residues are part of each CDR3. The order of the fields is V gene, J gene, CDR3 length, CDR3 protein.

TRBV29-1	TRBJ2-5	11	CSVGSGETQYF
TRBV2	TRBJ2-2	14	CASGPGQNTGELFF
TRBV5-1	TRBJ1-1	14	CASSLNWRYTEAFF
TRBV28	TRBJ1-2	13	CASSKGQTHIYTF
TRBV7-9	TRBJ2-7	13	CASTLADPYEQYF
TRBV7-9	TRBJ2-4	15	CASSPLLTIENIQYF
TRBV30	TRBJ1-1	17	CAWSHSPVPGVRTEAFF
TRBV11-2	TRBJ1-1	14	CASSFFAVNTEAFF
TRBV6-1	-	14	CASQEREGRKTQYF
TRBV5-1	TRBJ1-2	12	CASSGGPHGYTF
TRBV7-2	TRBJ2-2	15	CASSQQGLRTGELFF
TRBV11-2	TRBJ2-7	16	CASSLGPSGSRDEQYF
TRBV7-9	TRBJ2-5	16	CASSTPLDRGSETQYF
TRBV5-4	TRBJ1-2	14	CASSFPGRRAGYTF
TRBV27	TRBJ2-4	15	CASSRGTGGRNIQYF
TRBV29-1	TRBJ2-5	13	CSVADRGLQTQYF
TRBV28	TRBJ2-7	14	CASRPSGSSLEQYF
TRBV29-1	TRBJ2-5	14	CSVPGWTVQETQYF
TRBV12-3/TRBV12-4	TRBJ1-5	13	CASPSMVWQPQHF
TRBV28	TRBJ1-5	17	CASRPHSEPYSNQPQHF
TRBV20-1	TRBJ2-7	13	CSADAATLSEQYF
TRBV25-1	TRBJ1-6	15	CASSETGTKDSPLHF
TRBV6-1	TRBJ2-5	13	CASSEAAGGTQYF
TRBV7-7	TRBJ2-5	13	CASSFSSGETQYF
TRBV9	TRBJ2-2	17	CASSNPKGGPNTGELFF
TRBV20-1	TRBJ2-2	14	CSAPRDRAGGELFF
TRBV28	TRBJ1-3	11	CASSGRSTIYF
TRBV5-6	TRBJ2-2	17	CASSLIFLGVNTGELFF
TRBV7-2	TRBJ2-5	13	CASSGDSQETQYF
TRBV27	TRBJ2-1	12	CASTGSKNEQFF
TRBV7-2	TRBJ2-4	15	CASSHRTKAKNIQYF
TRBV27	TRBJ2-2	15	CASSFGGMHTGELFF
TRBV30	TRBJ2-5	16	CAWSRGLAGGLETQYF
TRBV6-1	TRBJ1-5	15	CASSADPYSNQPQHF